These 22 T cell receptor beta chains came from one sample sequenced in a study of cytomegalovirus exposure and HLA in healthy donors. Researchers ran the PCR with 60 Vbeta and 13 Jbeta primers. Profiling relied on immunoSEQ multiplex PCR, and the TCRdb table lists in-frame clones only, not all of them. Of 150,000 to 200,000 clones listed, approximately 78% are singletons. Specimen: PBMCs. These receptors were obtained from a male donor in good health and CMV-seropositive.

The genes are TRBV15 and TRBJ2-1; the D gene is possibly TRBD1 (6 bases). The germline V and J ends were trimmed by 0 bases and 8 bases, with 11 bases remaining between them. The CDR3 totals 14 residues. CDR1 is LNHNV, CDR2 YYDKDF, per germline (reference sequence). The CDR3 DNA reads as TGTGCCACCAGCAGAGATAGACAGGCCGATGAGCAGTTCTTC. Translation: CATSRDRQADEQFF.

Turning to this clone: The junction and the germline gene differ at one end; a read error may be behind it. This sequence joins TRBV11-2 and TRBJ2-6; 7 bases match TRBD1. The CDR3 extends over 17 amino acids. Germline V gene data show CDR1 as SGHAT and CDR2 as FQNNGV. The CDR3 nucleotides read TGTGCCAGCAGCTTTCCAGGACAGGCCTCTGGGGCCAACGGCCTGACTTTC. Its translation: CASSFPGQASGANGLTF. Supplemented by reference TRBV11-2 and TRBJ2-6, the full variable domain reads EAGVAQSPRYKIIEKRQSVAFWCNPISGHATLYWYQQILGQGPKLLIQFQNNGVVDDSQLPKDRFSAERLKGVDSTLKIQPAKLEDSAVYLCASSFPGQASGANGLTFGAGSRLTVL.

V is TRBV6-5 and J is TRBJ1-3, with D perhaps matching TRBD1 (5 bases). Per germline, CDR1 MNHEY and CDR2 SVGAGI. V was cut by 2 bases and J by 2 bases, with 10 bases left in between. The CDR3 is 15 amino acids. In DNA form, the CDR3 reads TGTGCCAGCAGTTACGGGGGACTTGCTGGAAACACCATATATTTT. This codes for CASSYGGLAGNTIYF.

CDR3 sequence: CASSFASELRGETQYF. Here the CDR3 DNA reads TGCGCCAGCAGCTTCGCTAGCGAGTTACGGGGAGAGACCCAGTACTTC. The chain uses TRBV5-1 and TRBJ2-5, with a possible D match to TRBD2 (6 bases). The CDR3 spans 16 residues. V lost 2 bases, J lost 4 bases, and 18 bases lay in between. Germline V lookup: CDR1 SGHRS, CDR2 YFSETQ.

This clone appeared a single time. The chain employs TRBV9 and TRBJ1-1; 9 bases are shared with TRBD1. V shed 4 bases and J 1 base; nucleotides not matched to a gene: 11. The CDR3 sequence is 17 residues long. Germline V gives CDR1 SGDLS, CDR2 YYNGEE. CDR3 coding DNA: TGTGCCAGCAGCCACCCTGGGGACAGGGTGAAGAACACTGAAGCTTTCTTT. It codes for CASSHPGDRVKNTEAFF.

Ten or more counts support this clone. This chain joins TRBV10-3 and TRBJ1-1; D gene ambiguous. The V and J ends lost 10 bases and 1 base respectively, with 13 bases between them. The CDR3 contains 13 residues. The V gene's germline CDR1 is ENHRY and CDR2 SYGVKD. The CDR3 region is CATRRGGNTEAFF. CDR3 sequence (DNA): TGTGCCACCCGCCGTGGAGGGAACACTGAAGCTTTCTTT.

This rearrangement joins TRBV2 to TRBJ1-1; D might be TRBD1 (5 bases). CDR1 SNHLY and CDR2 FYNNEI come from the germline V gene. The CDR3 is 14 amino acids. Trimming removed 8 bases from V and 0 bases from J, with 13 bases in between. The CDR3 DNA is TGTGCCAGCCGACTAGGGGCTATGAACACTGAAGCTTTCTTT. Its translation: CASRLGAMNTEAFF.

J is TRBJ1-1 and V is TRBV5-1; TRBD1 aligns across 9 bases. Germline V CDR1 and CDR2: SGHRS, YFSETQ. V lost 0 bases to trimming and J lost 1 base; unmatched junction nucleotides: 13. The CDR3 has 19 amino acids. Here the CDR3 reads CASSLEVGTGRYRNTEAFF. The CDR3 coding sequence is TGCGCCAGCAGCTTGGAAGTAGGGACAGGGAGATATAGGAACACTGAAGCTTTCTTT.

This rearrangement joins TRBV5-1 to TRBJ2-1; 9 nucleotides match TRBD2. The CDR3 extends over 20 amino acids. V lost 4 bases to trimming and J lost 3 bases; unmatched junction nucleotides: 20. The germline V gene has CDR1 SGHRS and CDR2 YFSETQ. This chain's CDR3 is CASSPGLLAGSSSVYNEQFF. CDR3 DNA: TGCGCCAGCAGCCCGGGACTCCTAGCGGGGAGCTCTTCCGTCTACAATGAGCAGTTCTTC.

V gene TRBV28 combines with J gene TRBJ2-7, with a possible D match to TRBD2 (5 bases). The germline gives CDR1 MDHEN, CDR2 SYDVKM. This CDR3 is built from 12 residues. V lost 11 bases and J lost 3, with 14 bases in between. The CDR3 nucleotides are TGTGCCTGTACTAGTACAATCTACGAGCAGTACTTC. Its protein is CACTSTIYEQYF.

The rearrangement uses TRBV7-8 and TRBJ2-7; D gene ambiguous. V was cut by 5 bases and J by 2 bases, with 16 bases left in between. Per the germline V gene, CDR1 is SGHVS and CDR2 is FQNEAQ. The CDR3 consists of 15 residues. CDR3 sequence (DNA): TGTGCCAGCAGCCCCCTCAGGTCGGAAACCTACGAGCAGTACTTC. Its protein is CASSPLRSETYEQYF.

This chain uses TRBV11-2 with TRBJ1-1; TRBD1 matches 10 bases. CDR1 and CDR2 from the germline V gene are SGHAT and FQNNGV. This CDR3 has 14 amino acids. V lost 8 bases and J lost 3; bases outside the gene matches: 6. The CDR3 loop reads CASGGQGVYTEAFF. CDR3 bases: TGTGCCAGCGGTGGACAGGGGGTATACACTGAAGCTTTCTTT.

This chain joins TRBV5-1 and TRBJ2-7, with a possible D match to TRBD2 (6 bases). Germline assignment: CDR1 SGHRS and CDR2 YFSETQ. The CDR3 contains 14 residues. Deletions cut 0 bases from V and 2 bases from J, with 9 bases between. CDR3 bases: TGCGCCAGCAGCTTGGGGCGGGATGCCTACGAGCAGTACTTC. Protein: CASSLGRDAYEQYF.

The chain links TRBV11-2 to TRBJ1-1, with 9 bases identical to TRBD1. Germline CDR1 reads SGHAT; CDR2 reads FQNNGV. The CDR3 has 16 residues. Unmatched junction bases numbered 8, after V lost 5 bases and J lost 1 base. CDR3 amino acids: CASSLRDRVGNTEAFF. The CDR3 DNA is TGTGCCAGCAGCCTCCGGGACAGGGTGGGGAACACTGAAGCTTTCTTT.

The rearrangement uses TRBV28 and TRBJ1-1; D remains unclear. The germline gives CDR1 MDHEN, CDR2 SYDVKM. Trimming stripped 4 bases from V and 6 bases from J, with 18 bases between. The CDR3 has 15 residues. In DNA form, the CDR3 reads TGTGCCAGCAGTTCCATCTGGCGGGGAGGTTCTGAAGCTTTCTTT. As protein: CASSSIWRGGSEAFF.

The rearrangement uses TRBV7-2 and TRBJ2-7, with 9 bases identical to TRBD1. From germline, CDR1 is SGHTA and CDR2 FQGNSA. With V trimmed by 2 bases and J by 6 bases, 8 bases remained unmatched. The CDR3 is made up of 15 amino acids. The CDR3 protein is CASSLSGQGPSEQYF. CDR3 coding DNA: TGTGCCAGCAGCTTATCGGGACAGGGCCCGTCCGAGCAGTACTTC. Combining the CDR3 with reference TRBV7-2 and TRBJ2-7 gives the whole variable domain GAGVSQSPSNKVTEKGKDVELRCDPISGHTALYWYRQSLGQGLEFLIYFQGNSAPDKSGLPSDRFSAERTGGSVSTLTIQRTQQEDSAVYLCASSLSGQGPSEQYFGPGTRLTVT.

The CDR3 DNA sequence: TGTGCCAGCAGGGCTAGCGGGCTACCCTCCCCCGAGCAGTACTTC. Protein sequence: CASRASGLPSPEQYF. The V and J genes are TRBV27 and TRBJ2-7; TRBD2 aligns across 8 bases. This CDR3 is 15 amino acids long. With 6 bases clipped from V and 6 bases from J, the junction kept 13 bases outside the gene matches. Germline loops: CDR1 MNHEY, CDR2 SMNVEV (reference sequence).

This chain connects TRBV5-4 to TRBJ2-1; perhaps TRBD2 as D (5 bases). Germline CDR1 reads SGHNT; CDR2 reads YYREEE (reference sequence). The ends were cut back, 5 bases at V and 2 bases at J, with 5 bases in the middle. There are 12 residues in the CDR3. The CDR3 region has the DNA TGTGCCAGCAGGGAGGCCTACAATGAGCAGTTCTTC. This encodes CASREAYNEQFF.

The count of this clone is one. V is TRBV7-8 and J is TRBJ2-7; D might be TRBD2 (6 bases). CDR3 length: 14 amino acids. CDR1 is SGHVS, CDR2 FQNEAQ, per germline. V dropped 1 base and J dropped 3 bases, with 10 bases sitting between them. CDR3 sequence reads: CASSLGAGSYEQYF. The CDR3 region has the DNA TGTGCCAGCAGCTTAGGAGCGGGTAGCTACGAGCAGTACTTC.

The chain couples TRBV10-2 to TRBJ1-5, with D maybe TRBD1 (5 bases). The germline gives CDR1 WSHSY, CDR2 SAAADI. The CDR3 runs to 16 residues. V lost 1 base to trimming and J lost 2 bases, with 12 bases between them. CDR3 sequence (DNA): TGCGCCAGCAGTGAGTGGAGTGGGGCTGGCAATCAGCCCCAGCATTTT. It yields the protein CASSEWSGAGNQPQHF.

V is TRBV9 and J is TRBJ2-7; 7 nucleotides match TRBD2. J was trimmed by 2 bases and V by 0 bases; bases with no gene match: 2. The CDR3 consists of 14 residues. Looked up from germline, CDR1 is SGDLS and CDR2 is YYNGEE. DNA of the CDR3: TGTGCCAGCAGCGTAGGGCTAGCGGCCTACGAGCAGTACTTC. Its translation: CASSVGLAAYEQYF.

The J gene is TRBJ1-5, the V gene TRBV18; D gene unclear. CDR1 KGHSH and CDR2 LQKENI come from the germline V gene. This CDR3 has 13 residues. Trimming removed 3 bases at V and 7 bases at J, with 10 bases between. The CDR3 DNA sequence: TGTGCCAGCTCACCCGACGAGCGACAGCCCCAGCATTTT. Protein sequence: CASSPDERQPQHF.